Sequencing of this T cell receptor (beta chain) was carried out in a study of CD8+ T cells in alopecia areata. Study-level results: Affected lesional scalp, above all in alopecia totalis/universalis, was more clonal than normal scalp. Resident alphabeta T cells of normal skin are also sequenced in scalp samples.

Regarding this clone: The antigen is unknown.

The investigators collected lesional scalp punch biopsies and peripheral blood from alopecia areata patients. PBMCs served as the source from which CD4+ and CD8+ T cells were sorted. Extracted RNA was reverse transcribed into cDNA, the sequencing template. Data came from immunoSEQ multiplex PCR; TCRdb stores just in-frame clones and leaves some out. The sample comprises just over 30,000 clones, less than 75% of which are singletons, and around 17% rests with the top ten. The specimen sequenced was NKG2D-high CD8+ T cells sorted from blood. The TCR originated in a human donor with alopecia areata.

CDR3 in amino acids: CASSSRDTPYEQYF. The CDR3 DNA sequence: TGTGCCAGCAGCTCACGGGACACTCCCTACGAGCAGTACTTC. This chain connects TRBV7-9 to TRBJ2-7; D is perhaps TRBD1 (6 bases). Germline V lookup: CDR1 SEHNR, CDR2 FQNEAQ (reference sequence). The CDR3 is made up of 14 amino acids. V lost 4 bases and J lost 2, with 12 bases in between.